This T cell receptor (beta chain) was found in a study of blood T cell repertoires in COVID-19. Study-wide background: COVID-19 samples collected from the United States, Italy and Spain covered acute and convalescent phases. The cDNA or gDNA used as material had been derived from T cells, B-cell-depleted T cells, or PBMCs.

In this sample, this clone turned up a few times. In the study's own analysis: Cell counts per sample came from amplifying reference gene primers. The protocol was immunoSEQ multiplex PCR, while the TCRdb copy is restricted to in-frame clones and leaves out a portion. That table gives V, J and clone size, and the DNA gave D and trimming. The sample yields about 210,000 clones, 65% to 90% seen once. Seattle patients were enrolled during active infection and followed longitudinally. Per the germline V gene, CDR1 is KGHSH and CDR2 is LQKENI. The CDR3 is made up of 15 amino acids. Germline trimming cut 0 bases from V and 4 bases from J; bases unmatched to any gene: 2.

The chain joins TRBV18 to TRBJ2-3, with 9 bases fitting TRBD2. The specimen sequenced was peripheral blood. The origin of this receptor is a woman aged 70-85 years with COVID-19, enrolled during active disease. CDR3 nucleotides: TGTGCCAGCTCACCACCGACTAGCGGTGCAGATACGCAGTATTTT. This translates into CASSPPTSGADTQYF.